These 20 T cell receptor beta chains share one sample of origin, sequenced in a study of graft-versus-host responses after intestinal transplantation. No antigen is known for these receptors. Sequenced by immunoSEQ multiplex PCR; TCRdb stores in-frame clones only, minus some. The table has 50,000 to 75,000 clones, 90% to 95% seen once. Sample: unstimulated CD4+ T cells sorted from spleen or lymph node cells, taken before transplant. These receptors came from a human donor who was the organ donor for an intestinal transplant.

This chain connects TRBV13 to TRBJ2-2, with 7 nucleotides matching TRBD1. This CDR3 is 16 amino acids long. The ends lost 5 bases at V and 6 bases at J; junction bases unmatched: 12. In germline, CDR1 is PRHDT, CDR2 FYEKMQ (reference sequence). The CDR3 sequence is CASSLSGTVSAGELFF. DNA of the CDR3: TGTGCCAGCAGCCTTTCCGGGACAGTGAGTGCCGGGGAGCTGTTTTTT.

The J gene is TRBJ2-5, the V gene TRBV27; tentative D call: TRBD1 (5 bases). CDR1 and CDR2 from the germline V gene are MNHEY and SMNVEV (reference sequence). This CDR3 is built from 16 residues. V gave up 5 bases and J gave up 5 bases, with 21 bases separating them. The CDR3 reads CASSPTDWYKGETQYF. DNA for the CDR3: TGTGCCAGCAGTCCCACCGACTGGTACAAGGGGGAGACCCAGTACTTC.

J is TRBJ1-6 and V is TRBV5-6; D is perhaps TRBD1 (6 bases). With 2 bases removed from V and 3 bases from J, the gap between germline ends came to 12 bases. This CDR3 region has 16 residues. CDR1 and CDR2 from the germline V gene are SGHDT and YYEEEE. CDR3 bases: TGTGCCAGCAGCTTTAGGACAGCCCTCTATAATTCACCCCTCCACTTT. Translating gives CASSFRTALYNSPLHF.

The chain carries TRBV6-6 and TRBJ1-1, with D maybe TRBD1 (5 bases). Trimming took off 5 bases at V and 5 bases at J, with 9 bases between the two ends. The CDR3 runs 12 residues. Germline assignment: CDR1 MNHNY and CDR2 SVGAGI (reference sequence). The chain's CDR3 is CASSAGGTEAFF. The CDR3 nucleotides are TGTGCCAGCAGTGCGGGGGGGACTGAAGCTTTCTTT.

The chain recombines TRBV10-3 with TRBJ2-5; 7 bases agree with TRBD2. From germline, CDR1 is ENHRY and CDR2 SYGVKD. This CDR3 comprises 15 residues. The V segment lost 5 bases and the J segment 4 bases; nucleotides outside the gene matches: 10. CDR3 sequence reads: CAISQAGEKLETQYF. The CDR3 DNA reads TGTGCCATCAGTCAGGCGGGGGAAAAGTTAGAGACCCAGTACTTC.

The chain links TRBV7-2 to TRBJ2-7, with 9 nucleotides matching TRBD2. In germline, CDR1 is SGHTA, CDR2 FQGNSA. The CDR3 has 15 residues. The junction had 3 bases not matched to a gene; V was cut back by 1 base and J by 2 bases. As DNA, the CDR3 is TGTGCCAGCAGCTTAGGCGGGGGGGCAACCTACGAGCAGTACTTC. It yields the protein CASSLGGGATYEQYF.

This chain connects TRBV30 to TRBJ2-4; 12 positions match TRBD1. The V gene's germline CDR1 is GTSNPN and CDR2 SVGIG (reference sequence). The CDR3 is 16 residues long. Germline trimming cut 3 bases from V and 8 bases from J; bases unmatched to any gene: 11. The CDR3 protein is CAWRGRGTGGWDIQYF. CDR3 in DNA: TGTGCCTGGAGGGGTAGGGGGACAGGGGGCTGGGACATTCAGTACTTC.

This chain's CDR3 is CASSQDTGQLAKNIQYF. CDR3 nucleotide sequence: TGCGCCAGCAGCCAAGATACGGGACAGTTAGCCAAAAACATTCAGTACTTC. The chain is built from TRBV4-1 and TRBJ2-4, with 7 bases fitting TRBD1. CDR1 MGHRA and CDR2 YSYEKL come from the germline V gene. V dropped 0 bases and J dropped 0; count of bases not matched to a gene: 5. The CDR3 has 17 amino acids.

The chain is built from TRBV4-3 and TRBJ1-4; tentative D call: TRBD1 (6 bases). This CDR3 has 14 amino acids. V was shortened by 1 base and J by 5 bases, with 8 bases between the two germline ends. Germline CDR1 is LGHNA and CDR2 is YSLEER. The CDR3 reads CASSQGGANEKLFF. CDR3 nucleotides: TGCGCCAGCAGCCAAGGGGGGGCGAATGAAAAACTGTTTTTT.

The chain has TRBV19 and TRBJ1-1; D perhaps matches TRBD1 (6 bases). The germline V and J ends were trimmed by 5 bases and 11 bases, with 12 bases remaining between them. The CDR3 sequence is 11 residues long. The germline gives CDR1 LNHDA, CDR2 SQIVND (reference sequence). The CDR3 DNA reads as TGTGCCAGTAGTTCCCGGACAGTGGCTTTCTTT. This encodes CASSSRTVAFF. Complete variable domain (other parts from reference TRBV19 and TRBJ1-1): DGGITQSPKYLFRKEGQNVTLSCEQNLNHDAMYWYRQDPGQGLRLIYYSQIVNDFQKGDIAEGYSVSREKKESFPLTVTSAQKNPTAFYLCASSSRTVAFFGQGTRLTVV.

This rearrangement joins TRBV5-6 to TRBJ2-7, with D uncertain. CDR3 length equals 15 residues. Looked up from germline, CDR1 is SGHDT and CDR2 is YYEEEE. The germline V and J ends were trimmed by 0 bases and 3 bases, with 13 bases remaining between them. The CDR3 reads CASSLEGSKYYEQYF. CDR3 bases: TGTGCCAGCAGCTTGGAGGGCAGTAAGTACTACGAGCAGTACTTC.

The V gene is TRBV29-1, the J gene TRBJ2-7; a possible D gene is TRBD2 (7 bases). V lost 5 bases and J 0 bases, leaving 20 bases between the germline ends. The CDR3 extends over 16 amino acids. Germline CDR1 is SQVTM and CDR2 is ANQGSEA. The DNA for the CDR3 is TGCAGCGTTACCCGCTGGGCGGGGGCCAGCTCCTACGAGCAGTACTTC. Its protein is CSVTRWAGASSYEQYF.

The V and J genes are TRBV11-2 and TRBJ2-3; 9 bases match TRBD1. The CDR3 loop spans 16 amino acids. Per the germline V gene, CDR1 is SGHAT and CDR2 is FQNNGV. Losses at the gene ends were 4 bases for V and 7 bases for J; bases not matched to a gene: 12. As DNA, the CDR3 is TGTGCCAGCAGCTCCACGGACAGGGGCCAAGGGTATACGCAGTATTTT. It specifies CASSSTDRGQGYTQYF.

The sample holds one count of this clone. This sequence joins TRBV4-2 and TRBJ1-2, with 10 bases identical to TRBD1. The CDR3 extends over 16 amino acids. With 4 bases clipped from V and 4 bases from J, the junction kept 9 bases outside the gene matches. CDR1 LGHNA and CDR2 YNFKEQ come from the germline V gene. CDR3 amino acids: CASSPPGTGDIYGYTF. CDR3 nucleotides: TGTGCCAGCAGCCCACCCGGGACAGGGGATATCTATGGCTACACCTTC.

In this sample, this clone turned up a few times. The V gene is TRBV6-1, the J gene TRBJ2-6; no firm D call. Trimming took off 8 bases at V and 4 bases at J, with 15 bases between the two ends. Germline V CDR1 and CDR2: MNHNS, SASEGT. The CDR3 runs 15 residues. CDR3 residues: CASRTAMGGANVLTF. DNA for the CDR3: TGTGCCAGCCGAACAGCCATGGGAGGGGCCAACGTCCTGACTTTC.

The J gene is TRBJ2-7, the V gene TRBV15; 11 nucleotides align to TRBD1. The CDR3 spans 15 residues. V was clipped by 1 base and J by 5 bases; unmatched bases: 4. CDR1 and CDR2 from the germline V gene are LNHNV and YYDKDF (reference sequence). CDR3 coding DNA: TGTGCCACCAGCAGAGGCGGGACAGGGGGGCACGAGCAGTACTTC. This sequence encodes CATSRGGTGGHEQYF.

V is TRBV5-4 and J is TRBJ2-1, with 10 bases that match TRBD1. Trimming at V came to 1 base and at J to 5 bases, leaving 6 bases not matched to a gene. Germline-derived CDR1 and CDR2 are SGHNT and YYREEE (reference sequence). CDR3 length: 16 amino acids. This CDR3 reads CASSLFRTGGNNEQFF. CDR3 coding DNA: TGTGCCAGCAGCTTGTTCCGGACAGGGGGTAACAATGAGCAGTTCTTC.

The CDR3 sequence is CASSQTSGANTGELFF. The CDR3, as DNA: TGTGCCAGCAGCCAAACTAGCGGGGCGAACACCGGGGAGCTGTTTTTT. This chain uses TRBV7-2 with TRBJ2-2; 10 bases match TRBD2. Germline V gene data show CDR1 as SGHTA and CDR2 as FQGNSA. Trimming took 5 bases from V and 0 from J; bases not matched to a gene: 3. The CDR3 length is 16 residues.

The rearrangement uses TRBV15 and TRBJ1-1, with D maybe TRBD1 (5 bases). V lost 5 bases to trimming and J lost 1 base, with 5 bases between them. The CDR3 sequence is 12 residues long. Per the germline V gene, CDR1 is LNHNV and CDR2 is YYDKDF (reference sequence). DNA of the CDR3: TGTGCCACCAGCGGACAGAACACTGAAGCTTTCTTT. This codes for CATSGQNTEAFF.

J is TRBJ2-7 and V is TRBV19; possibly TRBD2 for D (5 bases). CDR1 and CDR2 from the germline V gene are LNHDA and SQIVND (reference sequence). CDR3 length: 17 residues. The V and J ends lost 3 bases and 2 bases respectively, with 20 bases between them. The CDR3 bases are TGTGCCAGTAGTATGAGGGCGTGGTCACCATCTACCTACGAGCAGTACTTC. As protein: CASSMRAWSPSTYEQYF.